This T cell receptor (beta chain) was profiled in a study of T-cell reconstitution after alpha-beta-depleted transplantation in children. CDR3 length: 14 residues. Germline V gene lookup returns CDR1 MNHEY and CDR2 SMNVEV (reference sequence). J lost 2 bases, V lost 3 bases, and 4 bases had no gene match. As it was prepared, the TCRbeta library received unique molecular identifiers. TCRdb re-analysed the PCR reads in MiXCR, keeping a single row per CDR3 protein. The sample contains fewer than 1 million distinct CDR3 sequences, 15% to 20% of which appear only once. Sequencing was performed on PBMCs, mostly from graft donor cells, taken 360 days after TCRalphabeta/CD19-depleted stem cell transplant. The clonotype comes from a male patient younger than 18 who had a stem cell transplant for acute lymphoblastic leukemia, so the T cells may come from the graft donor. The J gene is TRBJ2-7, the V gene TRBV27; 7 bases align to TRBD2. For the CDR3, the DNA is TGTGCCAGCAGTTTGGCGGGGGACGCCTACGAGCAGTACTTC. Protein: CASSLAGDAYEQYF.